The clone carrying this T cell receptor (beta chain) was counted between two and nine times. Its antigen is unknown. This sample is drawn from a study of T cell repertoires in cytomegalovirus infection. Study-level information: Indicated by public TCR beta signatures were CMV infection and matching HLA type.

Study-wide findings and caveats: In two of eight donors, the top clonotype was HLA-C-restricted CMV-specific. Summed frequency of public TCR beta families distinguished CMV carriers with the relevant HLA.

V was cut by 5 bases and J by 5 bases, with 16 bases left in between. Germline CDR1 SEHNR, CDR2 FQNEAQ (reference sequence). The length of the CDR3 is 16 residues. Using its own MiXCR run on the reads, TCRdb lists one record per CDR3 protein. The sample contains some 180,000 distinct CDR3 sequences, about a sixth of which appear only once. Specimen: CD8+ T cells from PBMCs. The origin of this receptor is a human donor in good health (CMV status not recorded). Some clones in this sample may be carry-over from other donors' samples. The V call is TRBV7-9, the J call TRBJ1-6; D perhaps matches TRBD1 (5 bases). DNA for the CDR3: TGTGCCAGCAGCACTTTTCCTGACAGACATAATTCACCCCTCCACTTT. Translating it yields CASSTFPDRHNSPLHF. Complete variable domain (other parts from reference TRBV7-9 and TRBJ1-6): DTGVSQNPRHKITKRGQNVTFRCDPISEHNRLYWYRQTLGQGPEFLTYFQNEAQLEKSRLLSDRFSAERPKGSFSTLEIQRTEQGDSAMYLCASSTFPDRHNSPLHFGNGTRLTVT.